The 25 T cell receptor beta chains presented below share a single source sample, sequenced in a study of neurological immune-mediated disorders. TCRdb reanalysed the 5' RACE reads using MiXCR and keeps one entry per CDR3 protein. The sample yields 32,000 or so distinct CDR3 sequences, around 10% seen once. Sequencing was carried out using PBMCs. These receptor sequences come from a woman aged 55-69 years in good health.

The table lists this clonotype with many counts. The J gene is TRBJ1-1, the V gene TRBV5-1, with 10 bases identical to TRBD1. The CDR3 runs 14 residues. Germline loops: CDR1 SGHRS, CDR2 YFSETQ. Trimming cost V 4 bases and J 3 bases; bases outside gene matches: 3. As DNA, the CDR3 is TGCGCCAGCAGCATAGACAGGGGGCACACTGAAGCTTTCTTT. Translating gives CASSIDRGHTEAFF.

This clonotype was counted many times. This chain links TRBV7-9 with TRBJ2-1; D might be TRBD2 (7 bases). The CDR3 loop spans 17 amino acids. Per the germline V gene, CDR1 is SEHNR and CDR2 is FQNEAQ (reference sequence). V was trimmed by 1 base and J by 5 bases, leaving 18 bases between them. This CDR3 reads CASSLGWGGPMNNEQFF. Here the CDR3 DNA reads TGTGCCAGCAGCTTAGGTTGGGGGGGGCCGATGAACAATGAGCAGTTCTTC.

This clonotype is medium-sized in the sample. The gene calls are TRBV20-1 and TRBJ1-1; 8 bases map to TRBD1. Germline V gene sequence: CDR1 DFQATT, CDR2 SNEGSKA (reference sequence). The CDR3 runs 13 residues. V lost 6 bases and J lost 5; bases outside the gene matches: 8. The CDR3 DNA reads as TGCAGTGCGGAACACAGGGGGAATACTGAAGCTTTCTTT. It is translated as CSAEHRGNTEAFF.

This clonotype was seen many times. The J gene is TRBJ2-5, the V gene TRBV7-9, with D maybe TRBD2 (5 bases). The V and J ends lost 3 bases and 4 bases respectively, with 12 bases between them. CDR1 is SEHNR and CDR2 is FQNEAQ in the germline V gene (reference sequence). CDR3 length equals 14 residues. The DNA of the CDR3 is TGTGCCAGCAGCTTCGGGGTTGCTGGAGAGACCCAGTACTTC. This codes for CASSFGVAGETQYF.

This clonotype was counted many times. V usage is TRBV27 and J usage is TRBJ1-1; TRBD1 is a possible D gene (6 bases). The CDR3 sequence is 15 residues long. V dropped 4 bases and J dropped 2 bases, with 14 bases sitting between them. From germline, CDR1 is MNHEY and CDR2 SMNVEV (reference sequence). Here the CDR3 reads CASSSYADRNTEAFF. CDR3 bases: TGTGCCAGCAGTTCTTACGCGGACAGAAACACTGAAGCTTTCTTT.

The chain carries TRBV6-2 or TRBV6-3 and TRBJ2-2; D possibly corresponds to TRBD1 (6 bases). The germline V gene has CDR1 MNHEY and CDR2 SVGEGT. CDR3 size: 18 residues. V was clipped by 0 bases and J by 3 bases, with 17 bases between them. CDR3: CASSYSTTGRRDTGELFF. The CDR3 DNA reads TGTGCCAGCAGTTACTCGACGACAGGCAGAAGGGACACCGGGGAGCTGTTTTTT.

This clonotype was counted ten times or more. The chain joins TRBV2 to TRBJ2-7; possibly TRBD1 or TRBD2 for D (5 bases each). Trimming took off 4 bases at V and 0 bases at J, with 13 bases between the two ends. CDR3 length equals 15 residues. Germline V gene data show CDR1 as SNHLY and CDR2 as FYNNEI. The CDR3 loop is CASSVGAGSSYEQYF. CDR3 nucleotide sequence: TGTGCCAGCAGTGTTGGTGCAGGGAGCTCCTACGAGCAGTACTTC.

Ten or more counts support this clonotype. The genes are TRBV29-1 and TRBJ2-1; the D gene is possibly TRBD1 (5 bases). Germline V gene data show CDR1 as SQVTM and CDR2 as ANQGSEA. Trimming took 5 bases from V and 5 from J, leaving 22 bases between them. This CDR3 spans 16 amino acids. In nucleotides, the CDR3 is TGCAGCGTTCTGGTTCGGCAGGGCAGGTACGACAATGAGCAGTTCTTC. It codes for CSVLVRQGRYDNEQFF.

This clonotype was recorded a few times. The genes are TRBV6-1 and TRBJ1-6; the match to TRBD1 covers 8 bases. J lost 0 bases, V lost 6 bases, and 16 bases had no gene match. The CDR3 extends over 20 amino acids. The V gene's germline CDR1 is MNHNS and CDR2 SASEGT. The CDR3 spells CASRAIGTGLLYSYNSPLHF. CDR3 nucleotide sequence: TGTGCCAGCAGAGCCATCGGGACAGGCCTCCTCTACTCCTATAATTCACCCCTCCACTTT.

Written as DNA, the CDR3 is TGTGCCAGCAGTTTAGTTTCCGGAGCCTATGGCTACACCTTC. Translated: CASSLVSGAYGYTF. The chain recombines TRBV12-3 or TRBV12-4 with TRBJ1-2; D remains ambiguous. The CDR3 runs 14 residues. The V end was cut by 1 base, the J end by 4 bases, with 10 bases between.

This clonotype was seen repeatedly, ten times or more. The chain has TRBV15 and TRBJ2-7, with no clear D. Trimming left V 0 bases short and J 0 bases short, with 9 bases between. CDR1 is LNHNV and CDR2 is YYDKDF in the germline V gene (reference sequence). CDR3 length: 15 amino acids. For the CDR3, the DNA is TGTGCCACCAGCAGAGAGAATGACGGCTCCTACGAGCAGTACTTC. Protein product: CATSRENDGSYEQYF.

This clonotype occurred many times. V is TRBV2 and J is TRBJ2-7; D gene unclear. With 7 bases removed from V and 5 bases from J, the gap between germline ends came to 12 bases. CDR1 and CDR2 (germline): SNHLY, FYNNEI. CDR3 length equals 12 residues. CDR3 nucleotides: TGTGCCAGCATGGATATGAAGGACGAGCAGTACTTC. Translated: CASMDMKDEQYF.

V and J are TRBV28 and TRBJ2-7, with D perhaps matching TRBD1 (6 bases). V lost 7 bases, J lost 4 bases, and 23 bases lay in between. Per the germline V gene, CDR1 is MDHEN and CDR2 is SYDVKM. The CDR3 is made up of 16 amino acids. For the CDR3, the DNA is TGTGCCAGCACTTCTATGGGGACATGGCATCCATACGAGCAGTACTTC. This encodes CASTSMGTWHPYEQYF.

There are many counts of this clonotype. In nucleotides, the CDR3 is TGCGCCAGCAGCTTGGGCGGGGAAACGCTATACAATGAGCAGTTCTTC. Translation: CASSLGGETLYNEQFF. The V gene is TRBV5-1, the J gene TRBJ2-1, with a possible D match to TRBD2 (6 bases). V shed 0 bases and J shed 4 bases, with 14 bases lying between them. Germline CDR1 SGHRS, CDR2 YFSETQ. The CDR3 runs to 16 residues.

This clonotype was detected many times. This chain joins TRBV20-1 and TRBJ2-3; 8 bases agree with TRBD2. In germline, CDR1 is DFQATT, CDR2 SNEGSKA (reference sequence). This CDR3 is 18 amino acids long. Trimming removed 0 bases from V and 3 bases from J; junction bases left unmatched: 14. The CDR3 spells CSARDSGGRGALTDTQYF. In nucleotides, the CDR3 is TGCAGTGCTAGAGATTCTGGGGGGCGGGGGGCCCTGACAGATACGCAGTATTTT.

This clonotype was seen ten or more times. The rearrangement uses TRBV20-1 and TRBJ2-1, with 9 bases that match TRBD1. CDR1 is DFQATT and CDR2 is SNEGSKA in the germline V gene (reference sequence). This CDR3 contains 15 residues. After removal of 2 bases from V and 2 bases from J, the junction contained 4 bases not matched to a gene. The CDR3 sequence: CSARRTGVTYNEQFF. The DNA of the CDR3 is TGCAGTGCTAGACGGACAGGGGTCACCTACAATGAGCAGTTCTTC.

The CDR3 reads CASSPQGSPYEQYF. The CDR3 DNA reads as TGTGCCAGCTCACCACAAGGATCCCCCTACGAGCAGTACTTC. V gene TRBV18 combines with J gene TRBJ2-7, with no clear D. V was trimmed by 1 base and J by 2 bases, leaving 9 bases between them. The CDR3 is 14 amino acids. Germline CDR1 and CDR2: KGHSH and LQKENI.

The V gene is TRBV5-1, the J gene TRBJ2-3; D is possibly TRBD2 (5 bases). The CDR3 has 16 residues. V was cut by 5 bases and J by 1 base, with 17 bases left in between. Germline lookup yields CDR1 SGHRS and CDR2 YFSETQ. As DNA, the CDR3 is TGCGCCAGCAGACTTCAGCCTGACGGGGGCACAGATACGCAGTATTTT. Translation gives CASRLQPDGGTDTQYF.

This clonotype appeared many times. The CDR3 region has the DNA TGTGCCAGCAGCTTACCGGGGGGGTCCTACAATGAGCAGTTCTTC. Translating it yields CASSLPGGSYNEQFF. The V and J genes are TRBV7-9 and TRBJ2-1, with TRBD2 matching over 8 bases. This CDR3 is built from 15 residues. The V gene's germline CDR1 is SEHNR and CDR2 FQNEAQ (reference sequence). The V segment lost 2 bases and the J segment 1 base; nucleotides outside the gene matches: 1.

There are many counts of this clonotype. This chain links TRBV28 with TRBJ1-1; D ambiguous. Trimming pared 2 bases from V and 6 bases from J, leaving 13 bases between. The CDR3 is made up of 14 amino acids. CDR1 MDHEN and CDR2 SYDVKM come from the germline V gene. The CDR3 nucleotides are TGTGCCAGCAGTTTACCGGGTACGAGATCTGAAGCTTTCTTT. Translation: CASSLPGTRSEAFF.

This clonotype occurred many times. Written as DNA, the CDR3 is TGTGCCAGCAGCTCGGGTCTAGGAGGCTACACCTTC. Translating it yields CASSSGLGGYTF. This sequence joins TRBV7-9 and TRBJ1-2; unclear D gene. V was shortened by 4 bases and J by 8 bases, with 11 bases between the two germline ends. Germline CDR1 SEHNR, CDR2 FQNEAQ (reference sequence). This CDR3 has 12 amino acids.

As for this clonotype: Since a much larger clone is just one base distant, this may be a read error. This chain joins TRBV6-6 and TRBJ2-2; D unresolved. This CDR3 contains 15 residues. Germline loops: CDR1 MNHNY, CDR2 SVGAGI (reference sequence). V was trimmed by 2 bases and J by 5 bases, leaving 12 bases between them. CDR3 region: CASSYDMAETGELFF. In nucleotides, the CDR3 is TGTGCCAGCAGTTACGACATGGCGGAAACCGGGGAGCTGTTTTTT.

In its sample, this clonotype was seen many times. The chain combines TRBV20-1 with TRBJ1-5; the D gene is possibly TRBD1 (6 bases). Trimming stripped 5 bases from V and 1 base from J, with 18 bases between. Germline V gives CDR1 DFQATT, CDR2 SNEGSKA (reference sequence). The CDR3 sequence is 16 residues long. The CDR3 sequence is CSALGGGRGSNQPQHF. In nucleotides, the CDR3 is TGCAGTGCTTTAGGAGGGGGGCGAGGGAGCAATCAGCCCCAGCATTTT.

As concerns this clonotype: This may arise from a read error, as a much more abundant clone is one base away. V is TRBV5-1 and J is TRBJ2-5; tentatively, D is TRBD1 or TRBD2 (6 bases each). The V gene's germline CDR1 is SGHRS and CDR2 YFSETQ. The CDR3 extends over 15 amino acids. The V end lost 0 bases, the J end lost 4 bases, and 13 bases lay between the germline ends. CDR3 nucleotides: TGCGCCAGCAGCTTGGGGGGGGCTGATCGAGAGACCCAGTACTTC. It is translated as CASSLGGADRETQYF.

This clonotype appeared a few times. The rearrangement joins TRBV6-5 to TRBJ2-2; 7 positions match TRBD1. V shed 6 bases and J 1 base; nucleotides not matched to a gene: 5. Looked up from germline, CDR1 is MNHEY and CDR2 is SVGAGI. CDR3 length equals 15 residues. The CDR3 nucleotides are TGTGCCAGCAGCCCCGGGACAGTGAACACCGGGGAGCTGTTTTTT. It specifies CASSPGTVNTGELFF.